This TCR beta chain is from a study of T cell responses to AZD1222 COVID-19 vaccine. Study details: Recipients boosted at about 4 weeks or about 12 weeks are pooled. Study conclusions and caveats: Recipients of two AZD1222 doses showed rising Spike-specific TCR breadth and depth. Vaccine-associated CD4 TCRs ranged over spike, dominating at 160-218 and 743-854.

The germline V gene has CDR1 MDHEN and CDR2 SYDVKM. Trimming stripped 6 bases from V and 0 bases from J, with 15 bases between. CDR3 length equals 15 residues. TCRdb keeps only in-frame clones here, not all; method: immunoSEQ multiplex PCR. The repertoire includes roughly 100,000 clones, over 75% of them detected once, and 8% to 9% sits in the top ten. For this clone: Antigen: not known.

The chain links TRBV28 to TRBJ2-7; D gene uncertain. The sample in question was peripheral blood, obtained on day 0 of AZD1222 vaccination. The TCR originated in an adult in good health. The CDR3 protein is CASSPKHSASYEQYF. The CDR3 bases are TGTGCCAGCAGCCCGAAACACAGCGCCTCCTACGAGCAGTACTTC.